A selection of T cell receptor beta chains follows, all from one sample in a study of cytomegalovirus exposure and HLA in healthy donors. TCRdb's table, derived via immunoSEQ multiplex PCR, lists solely in-frame clones and lacks some. The sample has about 160,000 clones; 75% to 85% are singletons. The sample was PBMCs. The receptor set was obtained from a man aged 25-40 years in good health and CMV-seronegative. Each CDR3 is given with its conserved first and last residue. Each record gives: D gene, clone size, J gene, CDR3 length, V gene, CDR3 protein, CDR3 DNA. D genes are given only for firm matches. Clone size appears in some rows only: once, few, many, or a class for an expanded clone.

TRBD1 | - | TRBJ2-5 | 15 | TRBV5-4 | CASSQGTGGQETQYF | TGTGCCAGCAGCCAAGGGACAGGGGGCCAAGAGACCCAGTACTTC
- | - | TRBJ2-3 | 14 | TRBV10-1 | CASSESRGPDTQYF | TGCGCCAGCAGTGAGTCGAGAGGCCCAGATACGCAGTATTTT
- | - | TRBJ1-2 | 13 | TRBV4-3 | CASSQDRNYGYTF | TGCGCCAGCAGCCAAGACAGGAACTATGGCTACACCTTC
- | - | TRBJ1-4 | 14 | TRBV2 | CASREGHPNEKLFF | TGTGCCAGCAGAGAGGGACACCCGAATGAAAAACTGTTTTTT
TRBD1 | - | TRBJ1-2 | 13 | TRBV30 | CAWDDRGGGGYTF | TGTGCCTGGGATGACAGGGGAGGTGGTGGCTACACCTTC
- | - | TRBJ2-7 | 15 | TRBV28 | CASSPLAGASYEQYF | TGTGCCAGCAGTCCTCTGGCGGGGGCCTCCTACGAGCAGTACTTC
- | - | TRBJ1-2 | 10 | TRBV30 | CAWSRTEAFF | TGTGCCTGGTCCCGGACAGAGGCCTTTTTC
- | - | TRBJ1-2 | 12 | TRBV28 | CATATQPPGYTF | TGTGCCACAGCGACCCAGCCTCCTGGCTACACCTTC
- | few | TRBJ2-3 | 16 | TRBV10-1 | CASSEWGGKGTDTQYF | TGCGCCAGCAGTGAGTGGGGCGGGAAAGGCACAGATACGCAGTATTTT
TRBD2 | - | TRBJ2-7 | 18 | TRBV15 | CATSRDPPASGREDEQYF | TGTGCCACCAGCAGAGATCCTCCGGCTAGCGGGAGAGAAGACGAGCAGTACTTC
- | few | TRBJ1-1 | 15 | TRBV4-3 | CASSQEGADYTEAFF | TGCGCCAGCAGCCAAGAGGGGGCAGATTACACTGAAGCTTTCTTT
- | - | TRBJ2-7 | 13 | TRBV30 | CAWSPPPPYEQYF | TGTGCCTGGAGTCCTCCCCCCCCTTACGAGCAGTACTTC
- | - | TRBJ1-3 | 14 | TRBV6-6 | CASKAASSGNTIYF | TGTGCCAGCAAGGCAGCGAGCTCTGGAAACACCATATATTTT
- | - | TRBJ1-1 | 16 | TRBV9 | CASSVVQGLGGTEAFF | TGTGCCAGCAGCGTTGTACAGGGACTGGGAGGGACTGAAGCTTTCTTT
- | - | TRBJ2-7 | 12 | TRBV7-9 | CASSQYSYEQYF | TGTGCCAGCAGTCAGTATTCCTACGAGCAGTACTTC
- | few | TRBJ2-4 | 13 | TRBV5-1 | CASSLGGADIQYF | TGCGCCAGCAGCTTAGGCGGGGCGGACATTCAGTACTTC
- | - | TRBJ2-7 | 15 | TRBV5-4 | CATQLDPGRTYEQYF | TGTGCCACCCAGCTTGACCCAGGGCGTACCTACGAGCAGTACTTC
- | - | TRBJ1-3 | 17 | TRBV4-1 | CASSQLLDSNSGNTIYF | TGCGCCAGCAGCCAGTTACTGGACAGTAACTCTGGAAACACCATATATTTT
- | - | TRBJ1-1 | 16 | TRBV28 | CASSSPLGRGSTEAFF | TGTGCCAGCAGTTCCCCTCTGGGGAGAGGGAGCACTGAAGCTTTCTTT
TRBD1 | - | TRBJ1-4 | 15 | TRBV7-2 | CASSSWGQGGEKLFF | TGTGCCAGCAGCTCCTGGGGACAGGGTGGCGAAAAACTGTTTTTT
- | - | TRBJ2-7 | 13 | TRBV28 | CASSPPGGGEQYF | TGTGCCAGCAGCCCCCCAGGGGGAGGTGAGCAGTACTTC
TRBD1 | - | TRBJ2-1 | 15 | TRBV27 | CASSLDRGTYNEQFF | TGTGCCAGCAGTTTGGACAGGGGAACCTACAATGAGCAGTTCTTC
- | - | TRBJ2-1 | 14 | TRBV27 | CASSLRGQYNEQFF | TGTGCCAGCAGTTTACGCGGACAGTACAATGAGCAGTTCTTC
- | - | TRBJ2-1 | 14 | TRBV28 | CASSFSAAANEQFF | TGTGCCAGCAGTTTTAGCGCGGCCGCCAATGAGCAGTTCTTC
- | - | TRBJ2-7 | 14 | TRBV9 | CASSVDRGSYEQYF | TGTGCCAGCAGCGTAGATCGGGGATCCTACGAGCAGTACTTC
TRBD2 | few | TRBJ2-5 | 15 | TRBV15 | CATSRGLAYQETQYF | TGTGCCACCAGCAGGGGACTAGCGTACCAAGAGACCCAGTACTTC
- | - | TRBJ1-5 | 14 | TRBV19 | CATRSTGSHQPQHF | TGTGCCACCCGTTCGACAGGTTCCCATCAGCCCCAGCATTTT
- | - | TRBJ2-1 | 15 | TRBV27 | CASSFGGSSYNEQFF | TGTGCCAGCAGTTTTGGCGGCAGCTCCTACAATGAGCAGTTCTTC
TRBD1 | - | TRBJ1-4 | 15 | TRBV5-4 | CASSFSGTGNEKLFF | TGTGCCAGCAGCTTTTCCGGGACAGGGAATGAAAAACTGTTTTTT
- | - | TRBJ1-1 | 13 | TRBV6-5 | CASSWSGDTEAFF | TGTGCCAGCAGTTGGTCGGGAGACACTGAAGCTTTCTTT
TRBD2 | - | TRBJ2-5 | 15 | TRBV2 | CASSELAGAQETQYF | TGTGCCAGCAGTGAACTAGCGGGGGCTCAAGAGACCCAGTACTTC
- | - | TRBJ2-7 | 14 | TRBV27 | CASSFYQGSYEQYF | TGTGCCAGCAGTTTTTATCAGGGTAGCTACGAGCAGTACTTC
- | few | TRBJ2-3 | 13 | TRBV18 | CASSPLVTDTQYF | TGTGCCAGCTCACCCCTTGTCACAGATACGCAGTATTTT
TRBD1 | - | TRBJ1-5 | 15 | TRBV5-4 | CASSSGQGINQPQHF | TGTGCCAGCAGCTCAGGACAGGGGATTAATCAGCCCCAGCATTTT
TRBD2 | - | TRBJ2-1 | 16 | TRBV2 | CASSDQAGGGYNEQFF | TGTGCCAGCAGTGATCAAGCGGGAGGGGGGTACAATGAGCAGTTCTTC
- | few | TRBJ2-7 | 10 | TRBV2 | CASGQYEQYF | TGTGCCAGCGGCCAATACGAGCAGTACTTC
TRBD1 | - | TRBJ2-7 | 15 | TRBV7-6 | CASSAGQGRAYEQYF | TGTGCCAGCAGCGCCGGACAGGGGAGAGCGTACGAGCAGTACTTC
- | - | TRBJ1-2 | 14 | TRBV13 | CASSLRGASYGYTF | TGTGCCAGCAGCTTACGGGGGGCCTCCTATGGCTACACCTTC
- | - | TRBJ1-1 | 12 | TRBV7-9 | CASRSQGTEAFF | TGTGCCAGCAGATCTCAGGGCACTGAAGCTTTCTTT
- | once | TRBJ2-6 | 20 | TRBV27 | CASSETGLKPVQTGANVLTF | TGTGCCAGCTCCGAGACAGGTTTGAAGCCTGTGCAAACTGGGGCCAACGTCCTGACTTTC
TRBD2 | - | TRBJ2-7 | 15 | TRBV5-6 | CASSGRVPASYEQYF | TGTGCCAGCAGCGGGAGGGTCCCTGCCTCCTACGAGCAGTACTTC
- | - | TRBJ1-4 | 17 | TRBV7-8 | CASSLGGLAATNEKLFF | TGTGCCAGCAGCTTGGGGGGGCTGGCCGCAACTAATGAAAAACTGTTTTTT
TRBD1 | - | TRBJ1-5 | 14 | TRBV19 | CASTRDRDNQPQHF | TGTGCCAGTACTAGGGACAGGGACAATCAGCCCCAGCATTTT
- | once | TRBJ2-7 | 14 | TRBV30 | CAWSVTPSQGEQYF | TGTGCCTGGAGTGTGACTCCCTCCCAGGGCGAGCAGTACTTC